One and the same sample provided the 22 T cell receptor beta chains below, sequenced in a study of T cell changes during pregnancy in multiple sclerosis (dated by TCRdb to between 2018 and 2021). Library construction relied on the immunoSEQ multiplex PCR assay. TCRdb obtained this table from immuneACCESS and retained in-frame rearrangements with V and J assigned. These tables miss some clones; where compared with another copy, unresolved V genes account for less than half of the shortfall, and the remainder is unexplained. This sample has around 69,000 clones in its table, and roughly 90% of those were observed once. In total, the top ten clones hold approximately 5.7% of the sample. The specimen was CD8+ T cells from peripheral blood mononuclear cells, collected before pregnancy. These receptor sequences come from a female donor with multiple sclerosis, enrolled in a pregnancy study.

The genes are TRBV2 and TRBJ1-1; D perhaps matches TRBD1 (6 bases). This CDR3 spans 12 amino acids. Germline V gene lookup returns CDR1 SNHLY and CDR2 FYNNEI. The V end lost 5 bases, the J end lost 3 bases, and 7 bases lay between the germline ends. The CDR3 sequence: CASSPGDTEAFF. The CDR3 DNA follows: TGTGCCAGCAGTCCAGGGGACACTGAAGCTTTCTTT.

The chain links TRBV4-1 to TRBJ2-7; D is undetermined. The CDR3 is 13 residues long. V gave up 4 bases and J gave up 0 bases, with 7 bases separating them. Germline-derived CDR1 and CDR2 are MGHRA and YSYEKL. Written as DNA, the CDR3 is TGCGCCAGCAGCCGAGGAAGCTCCTACGAGCAGTACTTC. Its translation is CASSRGSSYEQYF.

This clone turned up a few times. The CDR3 bases are TGCAGCGTTGAAGATCGGACAGCAAACTATGGCTACACCTTC. As protein: CSVEDRTANYGYTF. The rearrangement joins TRBV29-1 to TRBJ1-2; D possibly corresponds to TRBD1 (6 bases). The V end was cut by 0 bases, the J end by 2 bases, with 10 bases between. CDR3 size: 14 residues. Germline CDR1 is SQVTM and CDR2 is ANQGSEA.

The rearrangement joins TRBV30 to TRBJ2-2; D is unresolved. This CDR3 has 13 residues. Germline V gene data show CDR1 as GTSNPN and CDR2 as SVGIG (reference sequence). V was trimmed by 0 bases and J by 4 bases, leaving 6 bases between them. CDR3 loop: CAWSVLSTGELFF. CDR3 nucleotide sequence: TGTGCCTGGAGTGTCCTCAGCACCGGGGAGCTGTTTTTT.

This chain connects TRBV4-1 to TRBJ2-7; D may be TRBD1 (6 bases). V lost 1 base to trimming and J lost 3 bases, with 13 bases between them. The CDR3 spans 15 residues. Germline V gene sequence: CDR1 MGHRA, CDR2 YSYEKL. The CDR3 is CASSQGPGQHYEQYF. CDR3 coding DNA: TGCGCCAGCAGCCAAGGTCCTGGACAGCACTACGAGCAGTACTTC.

This chain connects TRBV5-3 to TRBJ1-5; no reliable D call. TRBV5-3 is given ORF status, its function remaining uncertain. Trimming pared 7 bases from V and 2 bases from J, leaving 13 bases between. CDR3 length equals 14 residues. The CDR3 sequence is CARPARQGNQPQHF. The CDR3 DNA reads TGTGCCAGACCGGCGCGCCAGGGCAATCAGCCCCAGCATTTT.

The CDR3, as DNA: TGCGCCAGCAGCTTGGCCCGGGCAGGGAACGAGCAGTACTTC. This translates into CASSLARAGNEQYF. This chain joins TRBV5-1 and TRBJ2-7; D is possibly TRBD1 (5 bases). This CDR3 has 14 residues. Germline V gene sequence: CDR1 SGHRS, CDR2 YFSETQ. Between the trimmed V and J ends, which lost 0 bases and 5 bases, there was a span of 12 bases.

About this clone: At one end the junction does not follow the germline gene, possibly because of a read error. The CDR3 reads CASSLAGGGAAETQYF. In DNA form, the CDR3 reads TGTGCTAGCAGCTTAGCTGGCGGGGGGGCCGCAGAGACCCAGTACTTC. The genes are TRBV7-7 and TRBJ2-5, with TRBD2 matching over 9 bases. Germline V lookup: CDR1 SSHAT, CDR2 FNYEAQ (reference sequence). The CDR3 runs 16 residues.

The chain uses TRBV5-5 and TRBJ1-4, with a possible D match to TRBD1 (5 bases). CDR1 is SGHKS and CDR2 is YYEKEE in the germline V gene (reference sequence). The germline V and J ends were trimmed by 2 bases and 5 bases, with 13 bases remaining between them. This CDR3 has 15 amino acids. The CDR3 bases are TGTGCCAGCAGCTTTTGGGGGGACGAGAATGAAAAACTGTTTTTT. It codes for CASSFWGDENEKLFF.

The rearrangement links TRBV6-4 to TRBJ2-1, with 10 nucleotides matching TRBD2. CDR1 and CDR2 from the germline V gene are MRHNA and SNTAGT. The CDR3 contains 15 residues. Germline trimming cut 2 bases from V and 2 bases from J; bases unmatched to any gene: 0. This chain's CDR3 is CASSDSGGAYNEQFF. The CDR3 nucleotides read TGTGCCAGCAGTGACAGCGGGGGGGCCTACAATGAGCAGTTCTTC.

This clone was found a few times. The rearrangement uses TRBV29-1 and TRBJ2-7; D is ambiguous. Germline-derived CDR1 and CDR2 are SQVTM and ANQGSEA. Trimming removed 8 bases at V and 3 bases at J, with 17 bases between. This CDR3 spans 13 amino acids. The CDR3 bases are TGCAGCTTTCCTCTCGTTGGCATCTACGAGCAGTACTTC. Its translation is CSFPLVGIYEQYF.

The chain is built from TRBV5-5 and TRBJ1-2; TRBD1 agrees at 7 bases. Trimming removed 6 bases from V and 4 bases from J; junction bases left unmatched: 9. The germline gives CDR1 SGHKS, CDR2 YYEKEE (reference sequence). The CDR3 covers 14 residues. The CDR3 DNA reads TGTGCCAGCACAACGACAGGGTCGGGCTATGGCTACACCTTC. Amino acids: CASTTTGSGYGYTF.

V and J are TRBV10-2 and TRBJ1-5; a weak D match, TRBD1 (6 bases). The V gene's germline CDR1 is WSHSY and CDR2 SAAADI. The CDR3 loop spans 15 amino acids. V lost 2 bases and J lost 4, with 12 bases in between. Written as DNA, the CDR3 is TGCGCCAGCAGTGAGCTGGACAGATTAAATCAGCCCCAGCATTTT. Translated, it gives CASSELDRLNQPQHF.

The chain is built from TRBV5-6 and TRBJ2-5; 9 nucleotides align to TRBD2. V dropped 2 bases and J dropped 5; count of bases not matched to a gene: 10. Germline CDR1 SGHDT, CDR2 YYEEEE. The CDR3 has 16 amino acids. CDR3 protein: CASSFGRGGPGETQYF. The CDR3 region has the DNA TGTGCCAGCAGCTTTGGGCGGGGGGGCCCGGGGGAGACCCAGTACTTC.

The chain couples TRBV30 to TRBJ2-1; perhaps TRBD2 as D (6 bases). This CDR3 region has 11 residues. V was pared by 3 bases and J by 7 bases, with 7 bases between. Germline V lookup: CDR1 GTSNPN, CDR2 SVGIG (reference sequence). In nucleotides, the CDR3 is TGTGCCTGGAGCGGAGGGAATGAGCAGTTCTTC. As protein: CAWSGGNEQFF. The entire variable domain, with the rest obtained from reference TRBV30 and TRBJ2-1, is as follows: SQTIHQWPATLVQPVGSPLSLECTVEGTSNPNLYWYRQAAGRGLQLLFYSVGIGQISSEVPQNLSASRPQDRQFILSSKKLLLSDSGFYLCAWSGGNEQFFGPGTRLTVL.

This chain joins TRBV7-8 and TRBJ1-2, with D perhaps matching TRBD1 (5 bases). V lost 0 bases, J lost 7 bases, and 21 bases lay in between. Germline-derived CDR1 and CDR2 are SGHVS and FQNEAQ. The CDR3 extends over 17 amino acids. CDR3 region: CASSLALMYGGIGGYTF. The DNA of the CDR3 is TGTGCCAGCAGCTTAGCTCTGATGTATGGGGGGATAGGTGGCTACACCTTC. Full variable domain (missing parts from reference TRBV7-8 and TRBJ1-2): GAGVSQSPRYKVAKRGQDVALRCDPISGHVSLFWYQQALGQGPEFLTYFQNEAQLDKSGLPSDRFFAERPEGSVSTLKIQRTQQEDSAVYLCASSLALMYGGIGGYTFGSGTRLTVV.

The J gene is TRBJ2-3, the V gene TRBV19, with 8 bases lining up with TRBD2. J was trimmed by 3 bases and V by 7 bases; bases with no gene match: 9. CDR3 length equals 15 residues. Germline V gene data show CDR1 as LNHDA and CDR2 as SQIVND (reference sequence). In DNA, the CDR3 is TGTGCCAGTATGATGACGGGGGGGCTTACAGATACGCAGTATTTT. This codes for CASMMTGGLTDTQYF.

J is TRBJ2-3 and V is TRBV9; TRBD2 matches 10 bases. The CDR3 totals 17 residues. Germline V gene data show CDR1 as SGDLS and CDR2 as YYNGEE. V lost 3 bases to trimming and J lost 0 bases; unmatched junction nucleotides: 7. In nucleotides, the CDR3 is TGTGCCAGCAGCGCCTCTAGCGGGGGAGCTAGCACAGATACGCAGTATTTT. Its translation: CASSASSGGASTDTQYF.

The rearrangement joins TRBV2 to TRBJ2-7, with D unresolved. V lost 6 bases, J lost 0 bases, and 15 bases lay in between. The CDR3 totals 15 residues. CDR1 is SNHLY and CDR2 is FYNNEI in the germline V gene. CDR3 sequence: CASRLSYSNSYEQYF. The CDR3 coding sequence is TGTGCCAGCAGGTTAAGCTACTCCAACTCCTACGAGCAGTACTTC.

The chain recombines TRBV5-8 with TRBJ2-3; 10 bases line up with TRBD2. Per the germline V gene, CDR1 is SGHTS and CDR2 is YDEGEE. Losses at the gene ends were 1 base for V and 5 bases for J; bases not matched to a gene: 4. The CDR3 runs to 15 residues. The CDR3 DNA sequence: TGTGCCAGCAGCTTGAAGCGGGGGGGCAGAGATACGCAGTATTTT. Protein sequence: CASSLKRGGRDTQYF.

The chain has TRBV14 and TRBJ1-1; TRBD1 might be the D (5 bases). The CDR3 spans 16 residues. Germline CDR1 SGHDN, CDR2 FVKESK. V dropped 0 bases and J dropped 5 bases, with 16 bases sitting between them. CDR3 bases: TGTGCCAGCAGCCAAGAGGGGCTTCAGTCGTGGACTGAAGCTTTCTTT. Its protein product is CASSQEGLQSWTEAFF.

This chain links TRBV21-1 with TRBJ2-7; TRBD2 reflects the table's D call only, with no check against the DNA. TRBV21-1 is termed a pseudogene. The length of the CDR3 is 14 residues. The CDR3 bases are TGTGCCAGCAGCCCGCAGGGACTATCGTGCGAGCAGTACTTC. It yields the protein CASSPQGLSCEQYF.